This T cell receptor beta chain was captured by sequencing in a study of T-cell reconstitution after alpha-beta-depleted transplantation in children listed by TCRdb under 2016. For context, the study as a whole: The study quantitatively tracked T-cell immune reconstitution after TCRalphabeta/CD19-depleted allogeneic hematopoietic cell transplantation in children using TCR repertoire profiling.

This clonotype has at least ten counts. What antigen it recognizes has not been identified. No per-base quality is available; no much larger clone lies one base away. Receptors were amplified or captured by PCR. TCRdb names Illumina HiSeq 2500 as the instrument used. TCR library preparation used molecular barcoding, with unique molecular identifiers applied to normalize quantification of the TCRbeta repertoire. Using fastp trimming at Q25 and MiXCR clonotype assembly, TCRdb reanalyzed the public sequencing data and kept in-frame beta chains. Each entry merges the rows of one CDR3 protein and shows their most common DNA and genes. The sample includes about 300,000 distinct CDR3 sequences, with roughly a tenth observed a single time. The top ten clonotypes cover approximately 7.6% of the sample. From its cysteine to its phenylalanine, the CDR3 spans 16 amino acids. Here the CDR3 DNA is all that survives: 48 bases in frame from base 1. The germline V gene specifies MNHEY as CDR1 and SVGAGI as CDR2. V has 0 bases trimmed and J has 5 bases trimmed; junction bases matching no gene number 2.

Results and caveats for the whole study, not just this receptor: About two months after transplant, the apparently early recovery of alphabetaT-cell counts reportedly depended on just several hundred clones that had expanded rapidly and came from non-depleted graft cells. Over subsequent months, a decline in hyperexpanded clone frequencies was noted, and after one year, T-cell counts and TCRbeta diversity were mostly ascribed to newly produced T cells. The high TCRbeta diversity at day 60 in some patients was ascribed to recipient T cells and intrathymic progenitors that had survived conditioning.

Interpreted using the paper, the treatment or condition label stands for: allogeneic hematopoietic cell transplantation with graft depleted of TCRalphabeta T cells and CD19 B cells. The children who served as transplant recipients had been given grafts of TCRalphabeta/CD19-depleted allogeneic hematopoietic cells. The sequence links TRBV6-5 to TRBJ2-1; 12 bases in the junction line up with TRBD2. Specimen: PBMCs, collected before TCRalphabeta/CD19-depleted stem cell transplant. This receptor was identified in a boy under two years old with acute myeloid leukemia, due to receive a stem cell transplant. The CDR3 region reads CASSYSTSGGHNEQFF. The DNA sequence is as follows: TGTGCCAGCAGTTACTCGACTAGCGGGGGCCACAATGAGCAGTTCTTC.